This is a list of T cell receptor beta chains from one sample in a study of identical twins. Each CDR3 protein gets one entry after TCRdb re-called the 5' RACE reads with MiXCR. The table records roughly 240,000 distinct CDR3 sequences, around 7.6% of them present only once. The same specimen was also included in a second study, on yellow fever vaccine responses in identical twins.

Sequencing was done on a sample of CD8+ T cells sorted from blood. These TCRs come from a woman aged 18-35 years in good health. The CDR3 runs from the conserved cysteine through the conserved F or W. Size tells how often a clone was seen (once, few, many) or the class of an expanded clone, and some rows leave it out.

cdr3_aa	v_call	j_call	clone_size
CASSVDSGLNNEQFF	TRBV9	TRBJ2-1	.
CSAYPPGRKNTEAFF	TRBV20-1	TRBJ1-1	many
CASSPSGGTSGSYNEQFF	TRBV4-1	TRBJ2-1	.
CASSVGSGTYEQYF	TRBV9	TRBJ2-7	few
CASSFGGGAIGELFF	TRBV12-3/TRBV12-4	TRBJ2-2	few
CASSSDTNEQFF	TRBV7-9	TRBJ2-1	many
CASTEQTSGISEQFF	TRBV27	TRBJ2-1	few
CASSSHQGLYEQYF	TRBV5-5	TRBJ2-7	.
CASSSPISYNEQFF	TRBV7-2	TRBJ2-1	few
CAHRTSNTGELFF	TRBV10-3	TRBJ2-2	many
CASSGGQGIRDEQFF	TRBV5-1	TRBJ2-1	few
CCARDLRKDPYTDTQYF	TRBV20-1	TRBJ2-3	.
CASSQVGVGEKLFF	TRBV3-1	TRBJ1-4	.
CASSLDGHPVANYGYTF	TRBV5-1	TRBJ1-2	many
CSARGLRDLAYEQYF	TRBV20-1	TRBJ2-7	few
CASRGLAPSTDTQYF	TRBV2	TRBJ2-3	few
CASRQSGTSGNTIYF	TRBV19	TRBJ1-3	few
CAISDKTGREGQFF	TRBV10-3	TRBJ2-1	.
CSAISVVSEAFF	TRBV20-1	TRBJ1-1	many
CASSQVTGTPSYEQYF	TRBV3-1	TRBJ2-7	many
CASSQGGGISNSPLHF	TRBV4-1	TRBJ1-6	many
CASLQGLGEQFF	TRBV2	TRBJ2-1	many
CASSLRTGLPNNEQFF	TRBV7-8	TRBJ2-1	.
CASSQGFYNEQFF	TRBV3-1	TRBJ2-1	.
CSVEDTKTSGGARSQYF	TRBV29-1	TRBJ2-5	few
CASTPGGRGDTQYF	TRBV11-2	TRBJ2-3	many
CASSQKGAGSSYEQYF	TRBV4-1	TRBJ2-7	.